This T cell receptor (beta chain) was captured by sequencing in a study of blood T cell repertoires in COVID-19. Study in general: Sites across the United States, Italy and Spain contributed samples from acute and convalescent COVID-19. The analysed material was cDNA or gDNA that came from T cells, B-cell-depleted T cells, or PBMCs.

V shed 5 bases, J shed 5 bases, and the junction held 4 bases outside the gene matches. This CDR3 is 15 amino acids long. CDR1 is SGHVS, CDR2 FNYEAQ, per germline. Authors' processing steps: Amplification from reference gene primers served as the basis for estimated nucleated cell counts. Generated by immunoSEQ multiplex PCR, the TCRdb table keeps only in-frame clones and is missing some. V, J and clone size are those of that table, while D and trimming were read from the DNA. This repertoire shows fewer than 45,000 clones, 90% to 95% found once; its top ten account for roughly 38%. The V gene is TRBV7-6, the J gene TRBJ2-4; 12 bases align to TRBD1. The receptor comes from a man between 60 and 70 years old with active or convalescent COVID-19. The source material was peripheral blood. The CDR3 is CASSLGTGGQNIQYF. The DNA for the CDR3 is TGTGCCAGCAGCCTTGGGACAGGGGGCCAAAACATTCAGTACTTC.